This T cell receptor beta chain was recovered during a study of T cell changes during pregnancy in multiple sclerosis. V was pared by 2 bases and J by 7 bases, with 9 bases between. Germline CDR1 reads SGHKS; CDR2 reads YYEKEE (reference sequence). The CDR3 is made up of 12 amino acids. Profiling relied on immunoSEQ multiplex PCR, and the TCRdb table lists in-frame clones only, not all of them. This table holds about 80,000 clones, around 90% found once. The receptor's source is a female donor with multiple sclerosis, enrolled in a pregnancy study. The genes are TRBV5-5 and TRBJ1-1; unclear D gene. The source material was peripheral blood, sampled before pregnancy. The CDR3 spells CASSFGEGEAFF. As DNA, the CDR3 is TGTGCCAGCAGCTTTGGGGAGGGTGAAGCTTTCTTT.